These 30 T cell receptor beta chains share one sample of origin, sequenced in a study of T cell repertoires in cytomegalovirus infection. What these receptors recognize is not known. Using its own MiXCR run on the reads, TCRdb lists one record per CDR3 protein. The data contain about 920,000 distinct CDR3 sequences, approximately 32% of them singletons. The sequencing used cultured CD8+ T cells from PBMCs, collected from culture after CMV antigen stimulation. These receptors were obtained from a human donor in good health (CMV status not recorded). Some clones in this sample may be carry-over from other donors' samples.

The chain carries TRBV29-1 and TRBJ1-6; D unresolved. The germline gives CDR1 SQVTM, CDR2 ANQGSEA. The CDR3 totals 15 residues. Trimming stripped 6 bases from V and 7 bases from J, with 19 bases between. The CDR3 region has the DNA TGCAGCGTCGCTAACGACGGAGATGGGAATTCACCCCTCCACTTT. It codes for CSVANDGDGNSPLHF.

The J gene is TRBJ1-2, the V gene TRBV2, with D uncertain. The CDR3 runs to 13 residues. The V end lost 2 bases, the J end lost 2 bases, and 6 bases lay between the germline ends. Germline CDR1 is SNHLY and CDR2 is FYNNEI. The CDR3 spells CASSEIKNYGYTF. CDR3 DNA: TGTGCCAGCAGTGAAATCAAGAACTATGGCTACACCTTC. Full variable domain (remainder filled in from reference TRBV2 and TRBJ1-2): EPEVTQTPSHQVTQMGQEVILRCVPISNHLYFYWYRQILGQKVEFLVSFYNNEISEKSEIFDDQFSVERPDGSNFTLKIRSTKLEDSAMYFCASSEIKNYGYTFGSGTRLTVV.

CDR3 DNA: TGTGCCAGTAGCATTGGGACAGGGGAATCCTACAATGAGCAGTTCTTC. Its translation: CASSIGTGESYNEQFF. The genes are TRBV19 and TRBJ2-1, with 10 nucleotides matching TRBD1. CDR1 is LNHDA and CDR2 is SQIVND in the germline V gene (reference sequence). The ends lost 6 bases at V and 1 base at J; junction bases unmatched: 6. The CDR3 has 16 amino acids. The variable domain in full, with the rest retrieved from reference TRBV19 and TRBJ2-1, is DGGITQSPKYLFRKEGQNVTLSCEQNLNHDAMYWYRQDPGQGLRLIYYSQIVNDFQKGDIAEGYSVSREKKESFPLTVTSAQKNPTAFYLCASSIGTGESYNEQFFGPGTRLTVL.

The V gene is TRBV5-5, the J gene TRBJ1-3; no definite D call. Germline values: CDR1 SGHKS, CDR2 YYEKEE (reference sequence). The V end was cut by 9 bases, the J end by 1 base, with 17 bases between. The CDR3 has 15 residues. The CDR3 spells CANRLDGGSGNTIYF. The CDR3 DNA is TGTGCCAACAGACTGGACGGCGGATCTGGAAACACCATATATTTT.

The rearrangement links TRBV6-2 or TRBV6-3 to TRBJ1-1, with D perhaps TRBD1 (5 bases). The V and J ends lost 2 bases and 4 bases respectively, with 11 bases between them. This CDR3 has 14 residues. Germline V gene lookup returns CDR1 MNHEY and CDR2 SVGEGT. CDR3 DNA: TGTGCCAGCAGTTACGCAGGGAGTAGCACTGAAGCTTTCTTT. Amino acids: CASSYAGSSTEAFF.

This clonotype was seen more than once but under ten times. CDR3 in DNA: TGTGCCAGCAGTCCCGGACAGGGGGCACCCACCGGGGAGCTGTTTTTT. Its protein is CASSPGQGAPTGELFF. The chain employs TRBV12-3 or TRBV12-4 and TRBJ2-2; TRBD1 matches at 11 bases. V lost 5 bases, J lost 4 bases, and 6 bases stayed unmatched. This CDR3 comprises 16 residues.

This clonotype came up a few times. The genes are TRBV4-1 and TRBJ1-6; D is perhaps TRBD1 (5 bases). V was trimmed by 0 bases and J by 7 bases, leaving 10 bases between them. Germline loops: CDR1 MGHRA, CDR2 YSYEKL. This CDR3 has 15 amino acids. In nucleotides, the CDR3 is TGCGCCAGCAGCCAAGAGTGGCAGGGAAATTCACCCCTCCACTTT. Amino acid sequence: CASSQEWQGNSPLHF.

The rearrangement uses TRBV6-1 and TRBJ2-1; 12 bases fit TRBD2. CDR1 is MNHNS, CDR2 SASEGT, per germline. This CDR3 is 15 amino acids long. With 4 bases clipped from V and 7 bases from J, the junction kept 5 bases outside the gene matches. This CDR3 is CASSVLAGGLNEQFF. The CDR3 DNA reads as TGTGCCAGCAGTGTTCTAGCGGGGGGGCTAAATGAGCAGTTCTTC.

The J gene is TRBJ2-7, the V gene TRBV27, with D possibly TRBD1 on 6 matching bases. This CDR3 has 15 amino acids. The V and J ends lost 0 bases and 2 bases respectively, with 11 bases between them. Germline V gene lookup returns CDR1 MNHEY and CDR2 SMNVEV (reference sequence). The CDR3, as DNA: TGTGCCAGCAGTTTATCTCCAGGGGTGGCCTACGAGCAGTACTTC. Translating gives CASSLSPGVAYEQYF.

This clonotype occurred a few times. This chain uses TRBV27 with TRBJ2-7; possible D gene TRBD1, 6 bases. Germline V gene sequence: CDR1 MNHEY, CDR2 SMNVEV (reference sequence). V gave up 5 bases and J gave up 2 bases, with 22 bases separating them. This CDR3 has 17 residues. CDR3 bases: TGTGCCAGCAGTCCTACAGGGATCGATTTGTTTACCTACGAGCAGTACGTC. Encoded protein: CASSPTGIDLFTYEQYV.

This clonotype was seen a few times. This chain connects TRBV7-6 to TRBJ2-5; TRBD2 aligns across 13 bases. The germline V gene has CDR1 SGHVS and CDR2 FNYEAQ. The CDR3 is 15 amino acids. V shed 6 bases and J 4 bases; nucleotides not matched to a gene: 5. Here the CDR3 DNA reads TGTGCCAGCAGAGAACTAGCGGGGGGGCGAGAGACCCAGTACTTC. This codes for CASRELAGGRETQYF.

This sequence joins TRBV6-5 and TRBJ2-1, with unresolved D. Germline-derived CDR1 and CDR2 are MNHEY and SVGAGI. Trimming took off 0 bases at V and 2 bases at J, with 11 bases between the two ends. The CDR3 has 16 residues. The CDR3 DNA reads as TGTGCCAGCAGTTACTCGGCAGGTGGGGCCTACAATGAGCAGTTCTTC. It is translated as CASSYSAGGAYNEQFF.

The table lists this clonotype with a few counts. V usage is TRBV11-3 and J usage is TRBJ1-1; D not resolved. The CDR3 length is 14 residues. In germline, CDR1 is SGHNT, CDR2 YENEEA. The V end was cut by 3 bases, the J end by 5 bases, with 13 bases between. CDR3 amino acids: CASSFGSSGTEAFF. The DNA of the CDR3 is TGTGCCAGCAGCTTCGGGTCTTCGGGGACTGAAGCTTTCTTT.

In its sample, this clonotype was seen a few times. The rearrangement links TRBV18 to TRBJ2-5; no firm D call. The CDR3 extends over 16 amino acids. Germline CDR1 is KGHSH and CDR2 is LQKENI. Trimming took 3 bases from V and 4 from J, leaving 18 bases between them. The CDR3 bases are TGTGCCAGCTCACCCATCGACCGCCCAACCCCAGAGACCCAGTACTTC. It codes for CASSPIDRPTPETQYF.

This chain uses TRBV12-3 or TRBV12-4 with TRBJ2-5; TRBD2 might be the D (5 bases). This CDR3 comprises 11 residues. V shed 8 bases and J shed 5 bases, with 9 bases lying between them. CDR3 residues: CASGGPETQYF. In DNA, the CDR3 is TGTGCCAGCGGCGGGCCGGAGACCCAGTACTTC.

This clonotype was recorded a few times. The rearrangement joins TRBV27 to TRBJ2-7; a weak D match, TRBD1 (5 bases). V dropped 0 bases and J dropped 6 bases, with 12 bases sitting between them. The CDR3 runs 14 residues. CDR1 and CDR2 from the germline V gene are MNHEY and SMNVEV (reference sequence). The CDR3, as DNA: TGTGCCAGCAGTTTATCGTACAGGCTAAGCGAGCAGTACGTC. Amino acid sequence: CASSLSYRLSEQYV.

This clonotype has only one observation. The chain carries TRBV6-4 and TRBJ2-7, with 7 bases matching TRBD1. Germline lookup yields CDR1 MRHNA and CDR2 SNTAGT. The CDR3 spans 14 residues. Trimming cost V 9 bases and J 0 bases; bases outside gene matches: 8. Here the CDR3 DNA reads TGTGCCAGTCCAGGACAGGAAAGCTCCTACGAGCAGTACGTC. It is translated as CASPGQESSYEQYV.

The gene calls are TRBV7-6 and TRBJ1-1; D not resolved. The V end was cut by 2 bases, the J end by 7 bases, with 8 bases between. The CDR3 is made up of 12 amino acids. The V gene's germline CDR1 is SGHVS and CDR2 FNYEAQ. CDR3: CASSLNGVEAFF. As DNA, the CDR3 is TGTGCCAGCAGCTTAAACGGGGTTGAAGCTTTCTTT.

This clonotype was counted at least ten times. The chain recombines TRBV7-9 with TRBJ2-5; TRBD1 is a possible D gene (6 bases). The CDR3 length is 15 residues. The V end was cut by 5 bases, the J end by 2 bases, with 15 bases between. Germline CDR1 reads SEHNR; CDR2 reads FQNEAQ (reference sequence). The chain's CDR3 is CASSPLGAGQETQYF. Here the CDR3 DNA reads TGTGCCAGCAGCCCATTGGGGGCAGGGCAAGAGACCCAGTACTTC.

A few counts support this clonotype. This may stem from a read error, because a much larger clone lies one nucleotide away. The chain joins TRBV6-1 to TRBJ1-1; D is undetermined. The CDR3 is 14 residues long. Germline loops: CDR1 MNHNS, CDR2 SASEGT. The chain's CDR3 is CVSSEGPVNPEAFF. DNA of the CDR3: TGTGTCAGCAGTGAAGGGCCGGTGAATCCTGAAGCTTTCTTT.

This clonotype was seen a few times. This sequence joins TRBV28 and TRBJ2-7; D ambiguous. Germline-derived CDR1 and CDR2 are MDHEN and SYDVKM. V was cut by 4 bases and J by 0 bases, with 16 bases left in between. This CDR3 has 16 residues. As DNA, the CDR3 is TGTGCCAGCAGTTCCCATCTAGTTGAAGGCTCCTACGAGCAGTACGTC. Its protein product is CASSSHLVEGSYEQYV.

This clonotype turned up a few times. The chain combines TRBV20-1 with TRBJ2-3, with 9 bases identical to TRBD1. The CDR3 runs to 18 residues. Trimming removed 6 bases from V and 6 bases from J; junction bases left unmatched: 22. CDR1 and CDR2 from the germline V gene are DFQATT and SNEGSKA (reference sequence). The CDR3 DNA reads TGCAGTGCAGAAAATTGGGACAGGGAGCGTCTATACATTGATACGCAGTATTTT. Translating gives CSAENWDRERLYIDTQYF.

V and J are TRBV4-1 and TRBJ1-5, with a weak D call TRBD1 (5 bases). The CDR3 runs to 15 residues. The V and J ends lost 0 bases and 9 bases respectively, with 15 bases between them. CDR1 MGHRA and CDR2 YSYEKL come from the germline V gene. CDR3 sequence reads: CASSQDNGGIGPQHF. The CDR3 DNA sequence: TGCGCCAGCAGCCAAGATAACGGGGGGATCGGGCCCCAGCATTTT.

V usage is TRBV24-1 and J usage is TRBJ2-3; the match to TRBD1 covers 12 bases. The CDR3 has 19 residues. Germline V lookup: CDR1 KGHDR, CDR2 SFDVKD. With V trimmed by 2 bases and J by 5 bases, 13 bases remained unmatched. The CDR3 protein is CATSDWGQGAIGLVDTQYF. DNA for the CDR3: TGTGCCACCAGTGATTGGGGACAGGGGGCGATCGGGTTAGTAGATACGCAGTATTTT.

This clonotype showed up just a few times. The gene calls are TRBV29-1 and TRBJ1-1; D unclear. Trimming cost V 2 bases and J 1 base, with 8 bases left between them. Germline values: CDR1 SQVTM, CDR2 ANQGSEA. This CDR3 has 13 amino acids. Here the CDR3 reads CSVESGRNTEAFF. The CDR3 nucleotides read TGCAGCGTTGAATCCGGGCGGAACACTGAAGCTTTCTTT.

The rearrangement joins TRBV11-3 to TRBJ2-5; D possibly matches TRBD1 or TRBD2 (5 bases each). The CDR3 runs 15 residues. Trimming shortened V by 4 bases and J by 5 bases, and 17 bases separated the two germline ends. The germline V gene has CDR1 SGHNT and CDR2 YENEEA. The CDR3 sequence is CASSSRDLNGETQYF. CDR3 in DNA: TGTGCCAGCAGCTCCCGGGACCTCAATGGGGAGACCCAGTACTTC.

The chain joins TRBV28 to TRBJ2-5; D is perhaps TRBD1 (6 bases). Trimming stripped 4 bases from V and 1 base from J, with 13 bases between. From germline, CDR1 is MDHEN and CDR2 SYDVKM. This CDR3 contains 15 residues. CDR3 nucleotide sequence: TGTGCCAGCAGTTCCCCGGACAGAGTCCAAGAGACCCAGTACTTC. It translates to CASSSPDRVQETQYF.

Comment on this clonotype: It is unclear where the CDR3 begins or ends on the DNA, so no DNA is shown, and the CDR3 is as TCRdb lists it. This chain connects TRBV7-6 to TRBJ2-5; the table calls TRBD1, which could not be checked here. A total of 24 residues make up the CDR3, ends included. The germline CDR1 and CDR2 sequences are SGHVS and FNYEAQ. CDR3 sequence: CASRPLQGETQYFGPGTRLGTQYF.

The chain joins TRBV6-5 to TRBJ1-5; TRBD1 is a possible D gene (5 bases). The germline V gene has CDR1 MNHEY and CDR2 SVGAGI. The CDR3 extends over 14 amino acids. The V end was cut by 2 bases, the J end by 5 bases, with 10 bases between. The CDR3 is CASSYSQGDQPQHF. DNA of the CDR3: TGTGCCAGCAGTTACAGCCAGGGCGATCAGCCCCAGCATTTT.

The V and J genes are TRBV20-1 and TRBJ2-1; 12 nucleotides line up with TRBD2. The V gene end was trimmed by 1 base and the J gene end by 0 bases; junction bases not matched to a gene: 10. The germline CDR1 and CDR2 sequences are DFQATT and SNEGSKA (reference sequence). The CDR3 length is 19 residues. The CDR3 DNA sequence: TGCAGTGCTAGAGGCCGACTAGCGGGGGCCCGAAGCTCCTACAATGAGCAGTTCTTC. As protein: CSARGRLAGARSSYNEQFF.